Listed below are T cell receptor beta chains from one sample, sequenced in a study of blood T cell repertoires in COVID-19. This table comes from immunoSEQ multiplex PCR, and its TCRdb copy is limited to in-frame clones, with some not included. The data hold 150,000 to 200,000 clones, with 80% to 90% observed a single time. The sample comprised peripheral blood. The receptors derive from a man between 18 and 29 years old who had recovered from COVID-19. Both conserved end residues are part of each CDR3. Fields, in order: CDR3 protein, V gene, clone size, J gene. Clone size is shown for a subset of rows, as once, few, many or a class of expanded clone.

CDR3: CASSLDAGRGPQHF
V: TRBV7-9
size: NA
J: TRBJ1-5

CDR3: CASSPDSLANEKLFF
V: TRBV7-2
size: NA
J: TRBJ1-4

CDR3: CASSPSPTSGGLTDTQYF
V: TRBV4-3
size: NA
J: TRBJ2-3

CDR3: CASMGGMGPSWEKLFF
V: TRBV19
size: NA
J: TRBJ1-4

CDR3: CASSLATPYGAYEQYF
V: TRBV7-9
size: NA
J: TRBJ2-7

CDR3: CASRDQGIYGYTF
V: TRBV6-6
size: NA
J: TRBJ1-2

CDR3: CASSDGTGIGNEQFF
V: TRBV9
size: NA
J: TRBJ2-1

CDR3: CASSYRTSGPYEQYF
V: TRBV6-2/TRBV6-3
size: NA
J: TRBJ2-7

CDR3: CASSEGTSGSSEETQYF
V: TRBV2
size: NA
J: TRBJ2-5

CDR3: CASSFEQLSSYEQYF
V: TRBV7-9
size: NA
J: TRBJ2-7

CDR3: CVSRTTGSNTEAFF
V: TRBV28
size: NA
J: TRBJ1-1

CDR3: CASRLTAGINEKLFF
V: TRBV27
size: once
J: TRBJ1-4

CDR3: CASSQDRGLTYGYTF
V: TRBV3-1/TRBV3-2
size: NA
J: TRBJ1-2

CDR3: CASSLSQQGAYGYTF
V: TRBV28
size: NA
J: TRBJ1-2

CDR3: CASSGIGGQETQYF
V: TRBV27
size: few
J: TRBJ2-5

CDR3: CASRPQGVYGYTF
V: TRBV12-3/TRBV12-4
size: few
J: TRBJ1-2

CDR3: CASSLRGIGSYEQYF
V: TRBV18
size: NA
J: TRBJ2-7

CDR3: CASSLLGGSTDTQYF
V: TRBV11-3
size: NA
J: TRBJ2-3

CDR3: CASSVGAGMVETQYF
V: TRBV9
size: NA
J: TRBJ2-5

CDR3: CASKSSGANVLTF
V: TRBV19
size: NA
J: TRBJ2-6

CDR3: CASSPDRGETQYF
V: TRBV18
size: NA
J: TRBJ2-5

CDR3: CASSLEADRSSYEQYF
V: TRBV6-2/TRBV6-3
size: NA
J: TRBJ2-7

CDR3: CASSFSASGYEQYF
V: TRBV5-1
size: NA
J: TRBJ2-7

CDR3: CASSPTGTANYGYTF
V: TRBV5-1
size: NA
J: TRBJ1-2

CDR3: CASSGLAGDNEQFF
V: TRBV18
size: NA
J: TRBJ2-1

CDR3: CASSPNGGLNYGYTF
V: TRBV3-1/TRBV3-2
size: NA
J: TRBJ1-2

CDR3: CASSMGTSPNEQFF
V: TRBV19
size: NA
J: TRBJ2-1

CDR3: CASSRETGSRGYTF
V: TRBV6-6
size: NA
J: TRBJ1-2

CDR3: CASSQGYGGGELFF
V: TRBV4-2
size: NA
J: TRBJ2-2